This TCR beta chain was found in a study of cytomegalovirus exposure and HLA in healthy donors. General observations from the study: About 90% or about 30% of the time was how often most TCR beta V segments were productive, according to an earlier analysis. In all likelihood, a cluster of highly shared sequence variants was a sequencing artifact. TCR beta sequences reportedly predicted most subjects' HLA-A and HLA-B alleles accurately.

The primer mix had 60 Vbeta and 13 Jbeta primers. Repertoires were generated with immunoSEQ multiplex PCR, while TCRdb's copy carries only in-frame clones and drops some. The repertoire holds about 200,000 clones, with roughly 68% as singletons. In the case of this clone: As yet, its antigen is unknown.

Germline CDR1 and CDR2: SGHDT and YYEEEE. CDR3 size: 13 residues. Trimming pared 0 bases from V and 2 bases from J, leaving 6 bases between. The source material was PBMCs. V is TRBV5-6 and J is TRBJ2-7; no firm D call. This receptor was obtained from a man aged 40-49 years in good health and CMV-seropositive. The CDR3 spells CASSLDRTYEQYF. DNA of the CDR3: TGTGCCAGCAGCTTGGACAGAACCTACGAGCAGTACTTC. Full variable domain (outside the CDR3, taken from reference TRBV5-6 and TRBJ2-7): DAGVTQSPTHLIKTRGQQVTLRCSPKSGHDTVSWYQQALGQGPQFIFQYYEEEERQRGNFPDRFSGHQFPNYSSELNVNALLLGDSALYLCASSLDRTYEQYFGPGTRLTVT.